The 25 T cell receptor beta chains in this list originate from one sample, sequenced in a study of T cells in Graves' hyperthyroidism and ophthalmopathy. The CDR3 regions of TCR beta were amplified from RNA transcripts. When the TCR CDR3 underwent first-round RT-PCR, the HTBI primer set was used. TCRdb redid the calling of the multiplex PCR reads with MiXCR, one entry per CDR3 protein. Here the sample spans about 760,000 distinct CDR3 sequences, approximately 40% being singletons. Sample: blood. These receptors all come from a woman aged 40 to 55 with Graves' hyperthyroidism.

Worth noting for this clonotype: An end of the junction differs from the germline gene, which may be a read error. The rearrangement uses TRBV7-2 and TRBJ1-2, with 9 bases fitting TRBD1. The CDR3 totals 15 residues. Germline assignment: CDR1 SGHTA and CDR2 FQGNSA. This chain's CDR3 is CANSLSGTGNYGYTF. In DNA, the CDR3 is TGTGCCAACAGCTTAAGTGGGACAGGGAACTATGGCTACACCTTC.

The chain has TRBV4-3 and TRBJ1-3; D possibly corresponds to TRBD1 (5 bases). CDR3 size: 16 residues. Trimming cost V 1 base and J 1 base, with 11 bases left between them. The germline gives CDR1 LGHNA, CDR2 YSLEER. The CDR3 reads CASSQAGAGSGNTIYF. The CDR3 DNA reads as TGCGCCAGCAGCCAAGCTGGAGCAGGGTCTGGAAACACCATATATTTT.

The rearrangement links TRBV24-1 to TRBJ2-2; 7 nucleotides match TRBD1. The germline CDR1 and CDR2 sequences are KGHDR and SFDVKD. The CDR3 covers 14 residues. The V segment lost 4 bases and the J segment 8 bases; nucleotides outside the gene matches: 6. In DNA, the CDR3 is TGTGCCACCAGTGAGACAGGGCGAGAGGGGGAGCTGTTTTTT. Translation: CATSETGREGELFF.

The chain uses TRBV5-1 and TRBJ1-5; D possibly corresponds to TRBD1 (5 bases). Germline V gene data show CDR1 as SGHRS and CDR2 as YFSETQ. Trimming cost V 4 bases and J 2 bases, with 13 bases left between them. The CDR3 extends over 15 amino acids. The CDR3 bases are TGCGCCAGCAGCGCAAGCGGGGCAGGCAATCAGCCCCAGCATTTT. Its translation is CASSASGAGNQPQHF.

The CDR3 is CASSVTSDGYQPQHF. CDR3 DNA: TGTGCCAGCAGCGTAACCTCGGACGGATATCAGCCCCAGCATTTT. V gene TRBV9 combines with J gene TRBJ1-5; D not resolved. V dropped 1 base and J dropped 5 bases, with 13 bases sitting between them. The germline gives CDR1 SGDLS, CDR2 YYNGEE. This CDR3 has 15 residues.

This clonotype turned up a few times. The chain carries TRBV5-1 and TRBJ2-7; D remains ambiguous. The CDR3 has 14 residues. Trimming cost V 6 bases and J 0 bases, with 13 bases left between them. Germline CDR1 SGHRS, CDR2 YFSETQ. DNA for the CDR3: TGCGCCAGCACCGACCCATTTAGCTCCTACGAGCAGTACTTC. Translation: CASTDPFSSYEQYF.

At least ten counts were recorded for this clonotype. This chain joins TRBV5-1 and TRBJ2-6; D is possibly TRBD1 (7 bases). The CDR3 has 15 amino acids. Trimming removed 7 bases at V and 2 bases at J, with 13 bases between. Looked up from germline, CDR1 is SGHRS and CDR2 is YFSETQ. CDR3 in DNA: TGCGCCAGCGGGACTGGGACAGCTGGGGCCAACGTCCTGACTTTC. It yields the protein CASGTGTAGANVLTF.

This clonotype was observed at least ten times. CDR3 DNA sequence: TGTGCCAGCAGCTCCACGGCCTACGAGCAGTACTTC. Translated, it gives CASSSTAYEQYF. The chain carries TRBV11-1 and TRBJ2-7, with no clear D. Looked up from germline, CDR1 is SGHAT and CDR2 is FQDESV (reference sequence). The CDR3 runs to 12 residues. The V end was cut by 4 bases, the J end by 2 bases, with 6 bases between.

This clonotype was observed many times. Written as DNA, the CDR3 is TGTGCCAGCAGCTATGACAGGGTTATCTCTGGGGCCAACGTCCTGACTTTC. Translation: CASSYDRVISGANVLTF. The V gene is TRBV9, the J gene TRBJ2-6; 7 positions match TRBD1. With V trimmed by 4 bases and J by 0 bases, 7 bases remained unmatched. The CDR3 covers 17 residues. Germline V gene data show CDR1 as SGDLS and CDR2 as YYNGEE.

A few counts support this clonotype. This sequence joins TRBV3-1 and TRBJ1-2; D unclear. This CDR3 has 14 amino acids. Germline CDR1 and CDR2: LGHDT and YNNKEL (reference sequence). Trimming removed 1 base from V and 4 bases from J, with 10 bases in between. CDR3: CASSQGGISYGYTF. In nucleotides, the CDR3 is TGTGCCAGCAGCCAAGGCGGGATTTCCTATGGCTACACCTTC.

This clonotype was recorded at least ten times. J is TRBJ1-2 and V is TRBV24-1; 8 nucleotides align to TRBD1. With V trimmed by 4 bases and J by 3 bases, 3 bases remained unmatched. This CDR3 contains 14 residues. Germline V lookup: CDR1 KGHDR, CDR2 SFDVKD. The CDR3 region is CATSDPGGDYGYTF. The CDR3, as DNA: TGTGCCACCAGTGACCCAGGGGGCGACTATGGCTACACCTTC.

This clonotype came up a few times. The chain couples TRBV20-1 to TRBJ1-1; TRBD1 aligns across 7 bases. Germline assignment: CDR1 DFQATT and CDR2 SNEGSKA (reference sequence). This CDR3 contains 13 residues. V gave up 2 bases and J gave up 10 bases; unmatched junction bases: 10. The CDR3 DNA reads as TGCAGTGCTAGACGCATTACAGGGGACCCAGCTTTCTTT. Protein sequence: CSARRITGDPAFF.

The chain joins TRBV7-2 to TRBJ2-6, with D hard to call. Germline CDR1 SGHTA, CDR2 FQGNSA. Trimming pared 3 bases from V and 4 bases from J, leaving 7 bases between. CDR3 length equals 14 residues. The chain's CDR3 is CASSFLVGANVLTF. The CDR3 bases are TGTGCCAGCAGCTTCCTGGTGGGGGCCAACGTCCTGACTTTC.

The CDR3 reads CAISEKVDRGGNTIYF. In DNA form, the CDR3 reads TGTGCCATCAGTGAGAAAGTGGACAGGGGTGGAAACACCATATATTTT. This chain links TRBV10-3 with TRBJ1-3; 9 positions agree with TRBD1. From germline, CDR1 is ENHRY and CDR2 SYGVKD. CDR3 length: 16 amino acids. V shed 2 bases and J 3 bases; nucleotides not matched to a gene: 5.

Turning to this clonotype: At one end, the junction sequence differs from germline, possibly due to a read error. This chain joins TRBV28 and TRBJ2-6, with TRBD1 matching over 9 bases. The V gene's germline CDR1 is MDHEN and CDR2 SYDVKM. This CDR3 is built from 15 residues. The CDR3 DNA follows: TGTGCCAGCAGCCGGACAGGGGCTGGGGCCGACGTCCTGACTTTC. Translation gives CASSRTGAGADVLTF.

This clonotype was recorded at least ten times. The J gene is TRBJ1-2, the V gene TRBV29-1; TRBD1 is a possible D gene (5 bases). Germline CDR1 SQVTM, CDR2 ANQGSEA. The CDR3 spans 13 residues. The V end lost 3 bases, the J end lost 8 bases, and 16 bases lay between the germline ends. The CDR3, as DNA: TGCAGCGTTGACGGTTCGGGACCGCGGGGCTACACCTTC. Protein product: CSVDGSGPRGYTF. Full variable domain (outside the CDR3, taken from reference TRBV29-1 and TRBJ1-2): SAVISQKPSRDICQRGTSLTIQCQVDSQVTMMFWYRQQPGQSLTLIATANQGSEATYESGFVIDKFPISRPNLTFSTLTVSNMSPEDSSIYLCSVDGSGPRGYTFGSGTRLTVV.

This chain links TRBV7-2 with TRBJ2-7; D possibly uses TRBD1 or TRBD2 (5 bases each). The CDR3 length is 16 residues. The V gene's germline CDR1 is SGHTA and CDR2 FQGNSA. Trimming took 2 bases from V and 0 from J, leaving 14 bases between them. Here the CDR3 DNA reads TGTGCCAGCAGCTTACTGACGGGACCGCCCTCCTACGAGCAGTACTTC. It specifies CASSLLTGPPSYEQYF.

The rearrangement joins TRBV7-3 to TRBJ2-5, with TRBD2 matching over 7 bases. V was clipped by 7 bases and J by 5 bases; unmatched bases: 13. Germline V gene sequence: CDR1 SGHTA, CDR2 FQGTGA. There are 15 residues in the CDR3. CDR3 region: CASTSREGLGETQYF. In DNA form, the CDR3 reads TGTGCCAGCACTTCGAGGGAGGGCCTTGGGGAGACCCAGTACTTC.

The V call is TRBV7-2, the J call TRBJ2-5; TRBD1 is a possible D gene (6 bases). CDR1 is SGHTA, CDR2 FQGNSA, per germline. V lost 3 bases and J lost 4, with 18 bases in between. The CDR3 has 16 residues. The CDR3 DNA is TGTGCCAGCAGCTTTTATGTAAGGAGCAGGGGAGAGACCCAGTACTTC. Amino acids: CASSFYVRSRGETQYF.

The gene calls are TRBV6-5 and TRBJ1-2; TRBD1 aligns across 9 bases. V shed 4 bases and J 7 bases; nucleotides not matched to a gene: 4. The CDR3 contains 13 residues. The germline gives CDR1 MNHEY, CDR2 SVGAGI. Written as DNA, the CDR3 is TGTGCCAGCAGTTTGCGGACAGGGGCTGGCTACACCTTC. Protein product: CASSLRTGAGYTF.

Many counts were recorded for this clonotype. The genes are TRBV19 and TRBJ1-1; a weak D match, TRBD1 (6 bases). This CDR3 contains 14 residues. Per germline, CDR1 LNHDA and CDR2 SQIVND (reference sequence). V was shortened by 7 bases and J by 3 bases, with 15 bases between the two germline ends. CDR3 amino acids: CASTEGGVDTEAFF. Written as DNA, the CDR3 is TGTGCCAGTACCGAGGGGGGAGTGGACACTGAAGCTTTCTTT. The variable domain in full, completed from reference TRBV19 and TRBJ1-1, reads DGGITQSPKYLFRKEGQNVTLSCEQNLNHDAMYWYRQDPGQGLRLIYYSQIVNDFQKGDIAEGYSVSREKKESFPLTVTSAQKNPTAFYLCASTEGGVDTEAFFGQGTRLTVV.

In regard to this clonotype: Because the CDR3 is missing its conserved closing phenylalanine or tryptophan, this is likely a read error. The limits of the CDR3 on the DNA are not certain, so only TCRdb's listed CDR3 is given. The chain links TRBV11-2 to TRBJ1-2; TRBD1, the table's D call, was not compared with the DNA. The CDR3 adds up to 9 amino acids, both ends counted. Germline loops: CDR1 SGHAT, CDR2 FQNNGV. CDR3 region: CASSVGPNL.

The chain combines TRBV7-9 with TRBJ1-5; 7 bases match TRBD1. The CDR3 is made up of 15 amino acids. Germline loops: CDR1 SEHNR, CDR2 FQNEAQ (reference sequence). Trimming cost V 9 bases and J 8 bases; bases outside gene matches: 16. CDR3: CASRAPDRLTEPQHF. For the CDR3, the DNA is TGTGCCAGTAGAGCCCCGGACAGGCTGACGGAGCCCCAGCATTTT. The variable domain in full, completed from reference TRBV7-9 and TRBJ1-5, reads DTGVSQNPRHKITKRGQNVTFRCDPISEHNRLYWYRQTLGQGPEFLTYFQNEAQLEKSRLLSDRFSAERPKGSFSTLEIQRTEQGDSAMYLCASRAPDRLTEPQHFGDGTRLSIL.

This clonotype has just a few counts. This chain uses TRBV19 with TRBJ1-1, with a tentative D call TRBD1 (6 bases). CDR1 is LNHDA and CDR2 is SQIVND in the germline V gene (reference sequence). V dropped 2 bases and J dropped 5 bases, with 12 bases sitting between them. The CDR3 spans 14 residues. Here the CDR3 DNA reads TGTGCCAGTAGTATAAAAAACAGGGTTACTGAAGCTTTCTTT. It codes for CASSIKNRVTEAFF.

In regard to this clonotype: A much larger clone differs from this one at a single base, so this may be a read error. The rearrangement uses TRBV19 and TRBJ2-2, with D perhaps TRBD1 (5 bases). The CDR3 loop spans 15 amino acids. CDR1 LNHDA and CDR2 SQIVND come from the germline V gene (reference sequence). This chain's CDR3 is CASMRKGHGTVELFF. Written as DNA, the CDR3 is TGTGCCAGTATGAGGAAGGGGCATGGCACCGTGGAGCTGTTTTTT.